A single sample gave rise to the 30 T cell receptor beta chains below, sequenced in a study of blood T cell repertoires in COVID-19. Profiling relied on immunoSEQ multiplex PCR, and the TCRdb table lists in-frame clones only, not all of them. The table includes 190,000 or so clones, 78% detected once. The sequenced material came from peripheral blood. The source of these receptors is a woman of 80 years or more with active or convalescent COVID-19.

The chain recombines TRBV30 with TRBJ2-2, with D unclear. This CDR3 contains 12 residues. Trimming took off 0 bases at V and 5 bases at J, with 4 bases between the two ends. Germline lookup yields CDR1 GTSNPN and CDR2 SVGIG (reference sequence). The CDR3 is CAWSVLTGELFF. In DNA form, the CDR3 reads TGTGCCTGGAGTGTACTTACCGGGGAGCTGTTTTTT. The entire variable domain, with the rest obtained from reference TRBV30 and TRBJ2-2, is as follows: SQTIHQWPATLVQPVGSPLSLECTVEGTSNPNLYWYRQAAGRGLQLLFYSVGIGQISSEVPQNLSASRPQDRQFILSSKKLLLSDSGFYLCAWSVLTGELFFGEGSRLTVL.

This sequence joins TRBV5-1 and TRBJ2-3, with 7 bases matching TRBD2. The J segment lost 4 bases and the V segment lost 1 base, leaving 6 bases of the junction unmatched. Germline V lookup: CDR1 SGHRS, CDR2 YFSETQ. CDR3 length: 15 amino acids. CDR3 protein: CASSLLSGVADTQYF. The CDR3 nucleotides read TGCGCCAGCAGCTTGCTGAGCGGGGTCGCAGATACGCAGTATTTT.

This clone was detected a few times. The J gene is TRBJ2-1, the V gene TRBV9, with D possibly TRBD1 on 6 matching bases. The CDR3 covers 16 residues. Germline values: CDR1 SGDLS, CDR2 YYNGEE. V was clipped by 4 bases and J by 2 bases, with 16 bases between them. CDR3 amino acids: CASSSTTQGPYNEQFF. DNA of the CDR3: TGTGCCAGCAGCTCCACAACGCAGGGGCCCTACAATGAGCAGTTCTTC.

This clone was counted a single time. The chain combines TRBV27 with TRBJ2-3, with 7 bases identical to TRBD2. CDR1 and CDR2 from the germline V gene are MNHEY and SMNVEV (reference sequence). The length of the CDR3 is 15 residues. The V gene end was trimmed by 2 bases and the J gene end by 4 bases; junction bases not matched to a gene: 6. CDR3 in DNA: TGTGCCAGCAGTTTAAGAGCGGGGAGGGCAGATACGCAGTATTTT. This encodes CASSLRAGRADTQYF.

The rearrangement links TRBV2 to TRBJ2-7; 9 bases match TRBD1. The J segment lost 6 bases and the V segment lost 6 bases, leaving 6 bases of the junction unmatched. CDR1 is SNHLY, CDR2 FYNNEI, per germline. This CDR3 comprises 13 residues. CDR3 amino acids: CASSATGGSEQYF. CDR3 in DNA: TGTGCCAGCAGCGCGACAGGGGGGTCCGAGCAGTACTTC.

There are a few counts of this clone. V usage is TRBV7-2 and J usage is TRBJ1-2, with no clear D. V lost 1 base to trimming and J lost 5 bases, with 5 bases between them. The CDR3 length is 12 residues. Germline CDR1 is SGHTA and CDR2 is FQGNSA. For the CDR3, the DNA is TGTGCCAGCAGCTTAGACAGATATGGCTACACCTTC. This sequence encodes CASSLDRYGYTF.

The chain couples TRBV15 to TRBJ2-7; D gene ambiguous. The CDR3 spans 13 residues. CDR1 is LNHNV, CDR2 YYDKDF, per germline (reference sequence). Trimming removed 5 bases from V and 2 bases from J, with 10 bases in between. The CDR3 nucleotides are TGTGCCACCAGCCCGGGTAGGACCTACGAGCAGTACTTC. Translation gives CATSPGRTYEQYF.

This rearrangement joins TRBV3-1 (or the pseudogene TRBV3-2) to TRBJ1-2; D possibly corresponds to TRBD1 (6 bases). This CDR3 has 15 amino acids. Germline assignment: CDR1 LGHDT and CDR2 YNNKEL (reference sequence). Trimming shortened V by 1 base and J by 4 bases, and 13 bases separated the two germline ends. DNA of the CDR3: TGTGCCAGCAGCCAAGGGCTCAGGGGTACCTATGGCTACACCTTC. Protein product: CASSQGLRGTYGYTF.

The DNA of the CDR3 is TGCAGTGCTAGTGGGGGACTAGGGGGGAATGAGCAGTTCTTC. Encoded protein: CSASGGLGGNEQFF. V and J are TRBV20-1 and TRBJ2-1; 8 positions agree with TRBD2. Losses at the gene ends were 3 bases for V and 7 bases for J; bases not matched to a gene: 8. This CDR3 spans 14 amino acids. CDR1 is DFQATT, CDR2 SNEGSKA, per germline (reference sequence).

The chain links TRBV27 to TRBJ1-2; 9 bases map to TRBD1. There are 14 residues in the CDR3. In germline, CDR1 is MNHEY, CDR2 SMNVEV (reference sequence). The J segment lost 0 bases and the V segment lost 8 bases, leaving 4 bases of the junction unmatched. The CDR3 loop reads CASGQGFSNYGYTF. The CDR3 region has the DNA TGTGCCAGCGGACAGGGGTTTTCTAACTATGGCTACACCTTC.

The rearrangement links TRBV7-2 to TRBJ2-7; D remains ambiguous. V lost 5 bases and J lost 0, with 14 bases in between. There are 15 residues in the CDR3. CDR1 is SGHTA, CDR2 FQGNSA, per germline. For the CDR3, the DNA is TGTGCCAGCAGCCGTCCCCCTATAAACTCCTACGAGCAGTACTTC. Translating it yields CASSRPPINSYEQYF.

V gene TRBV7-9 combines with J gene TRBJ1-2; 8 bases are shared with TRBD1. CDR3 length equals 13 residues. The V gene end was trimmed by 9 bases and the J gene end by 7 bases; junction bases not matched to a gene: 10. From germline, CDR1 is SEHNR and CDR2 FQNEAQ (reference sequence). The CDR3 sequence is CASRPRGLGGYTF. Written as DNA, the CDR3 is TGTGCCAGTCGACCCAGGGGGCTCGGTGGCTACACCTTC.

In its sample, this clone was seen a few times. V gene TRBV28 combines with J gene TRBJ2-5; 9 positions agree with TRBD1. V trimming: 4 bases; J trimming: 6 bases; junction bases outside the gene matches: 9. The CDR3 spans 15 residues. Germline lookup yields CDR1 MDHEN and CDR2 SYDVKM. The CDR3 DNA follows: TGTGCCAGCAGTTATAGTTCGGACAGGGGACAGACCCAGTACTTC. Its protein product is CASSYSSDRGQTQYF.

This clone has just one count. J is TRBJ1-4 and V is TRBV18; possible D gene TRBD1, 6 bases. The CDR3 has 14 residues. Germline assignment: CDR1 KGHSH and CDR2 LQKENI. V was shortened by 2 bases and J by 7 bases, with 11 bases between the two germline ends. Written as DNA, the CDR3 is TGTGCCAGCTCACCATGGACAGACGTTGAAAAACTGTTTTTT. This codes for CASSPWTDVEKLFF.

This clone has a handful of counts. This chain links TRBV5-6 with TRBJ2-1; perhaps TRBD2 as D (6 bases). CDR1 SGHDT and CDR2 YYEEEE come from the germline V gene. The CDR3 loop spans 16 amino acids. Trimming took 4 bases from V and 4 from J, leaving 18 bases between them. This chain's CDR3 is CASSPRDGLGYNEQFF. The CDR3 DNA reads as TGTGCCAGCAGCCCGCGGGATGGGCTTGGTTACAATGAGCAGTTCTTC.

This sequence joins TRBV4-2 and TRBJ2-7; a weak D match, TRBD1 (6 bases). The V gene's germline CDR1 is LGHNA and CDR2 YNFKEQ. The CDR3 is 13 amino acids. The V end lost 4 bases, the J end lost 5 bases, and 12 bases lay between the germline ends. The CDR3 region is CASSPPEGDEQYF. The CDR3 DNA reads as TGTGCCAGCAGCCCCCCCGAGGGGGACGAGCAGTACTTC.

The rearrangement joins TRBV28 to TRBJ1-2; D remains ambiguous. The germline V gene encodes CDR1 MDHEN and CDR2 SYDVKM. This CDR3 is built from 12 residues. V lost 8 bases, J lost 0 bases, and 7 bases lay in between. CDR3 nucleotides: TGTGCCAGCGCGCTCGCTAACTATGGCTACACCTTC. This codes for CASALANYGYTF.

The chain joins TRBV20-1 to TRBJ1-5; D may be TRBD1 (5 bases). Germline V gene data show CDR1 as DFQATT and CDR2 as SNEGSKA (reference sequence). V lost 3 bases, J lost 1 base, and 19 bases lay in between. The CDR3 consists of 17 residues. The CDR3 protein is CSASLVNWGPSNQPQHF. The CDR3 DNA is TGCAGTGCTAGTCTGGTCAACTGGGGCCCCAGCAATCAGCCCCAGCATTTT.

This clone has only a few counts. The V call is TRBV6-6, the J call TRBJ1-2; D perhaps matches TRBD1 (6 bases). From germline, CDR1 is MNHNY and CDR2 SVGAGI (reference sequence). The CDR3 contains 13 residues. The V and J ends lost 6 bases and 8 bases respectively, with 16 bases between them. The CDR3 sequence: CASSRGQGLGYTF. The CDR3 DNA is TGTGCCAGCAGCCGGGGACAAGGGCTAGGCTACACCTTC.

The V and J genes are TRBV2 and TRBJ1-6, with D possibly TRBD1 on 5 matching bases. This CDR3 has 16 residues. Trimming pared 7 bases from V and 6 bases from J, leaving 19 bases between. Germline assignment: CDR1 SNHLY and CDR2 FYNNEI. The CDR3 region has the DNA TGTGCCAGCACTACAGGCCCCAGGGCGACTAATTCACCCCTCCACTTT. This codes for CASTTGPRATNSPLHF.

The chain couples TRBV11-2 to TRBJ1-6, with a tentative D call TRBD1 (5 bases). Between the trimmed V and J ends, which lost 2 bases and 8 bases, there was a span of 13 bases. The germline V gene has CDR1 SGHAT and CDR2 FQNNGV. The CDR3 extends over 15 amino acids. This CDR3 reads CASSLTWGPDSPLHF. CDR3 nucleotide sequence: TGTGCCAGCAGCTTAACTTGGGGCCCCGATTCACCCCTCCACTTT.

The DNA of the CDR3 is TGCAGTGCTAGTCGGTCAGACAGGGTAGACTATGGCTACACCTTC. It yields the protein CSASRSDRVDYGYTF. This chain links TRBV20-1 with TRBJ1-2; 7 bases are a match to TRBD1. The germline V gene encodes CDR1 DFQATT and CDR2 SNEGSKA (reference sequence). The V segment lost 3 bases and the J segment 3 bases; nucleotides outside the gene matches: 10. This CDR3 region has 15 residues.

The rearrangement joins TRBV18 to TRBJ2-7, with a weak D call TRBD2 (5 bases). CDR1 is KGHSH and CDR2 is LQKENI in the germline V gene. V lost 5 bases, J lost 2 bases, and 10 bases lay in between. The CDR3 length is 13 residues. This CDR3 is CASSFGNTYEQYF. CDR3 coding DNA: TGTGCCAGCTCATTCGGGAATACCTACGAGCAGTACTTC.

V usage is TRBV19 and J usage is TRBJ1-1, with D possibly being TRBD1 (6 bases). The germline CDR1 and CDR2 sequences are LNHDA and SQIVND (reference sequence). V was clipped by 8 bases and J by 10 bases, with 20 bases between them. This CDR3 has 13 residues. DNA for the CDR3: TGTGCCAGTGGTGTCACCGGGACACCCGGAGCTTTCTTT. Translated: CASGVTGTPGAFF. The full variable domain, with the rest looked up from reference TRBV19 and TRBJ1-1, is DGGITQSPKYLFRKEGQNVTLSCEQNLNHDAMYWYRQDPGQGLRLIYYSQIVNDFQKGDIAEGYSVSREKKESFPLTVTSAQKNPTAFYLCASGVTGTPGAFFGQGTRLTVV.

V gene TRBV5-4 combines with J gene TRBJ1-2, with D possibly matching TRBD1 (5 bases). V was shortened by 0 bases and J by 8 bases, with 14 bases between the two germline ends. This CDR3 is built from 14 residues. Germline V gene sequence: CDR1 SGHNT, CDR2 YYREEE (reference sequence). The CDR3, as DNA: TGTGCCAGCAGCTTGGATTATAACCGGGGGGGCTACACCTTC. Translated, it gives CASSLDYNRGGYTF.

On this clone: This CDR3 is also generated by other DNA sequences in the sample. This CDR3 is CASSLAGEQYF. CDR3 sequence (DNA): TGTGCCAGCAGCCTCGCGGGCGAGCAGTACTTC. The rearrangement links TRBV5-6 to TRBJ2-7, with D perhaps TRBD2 (5 bases). There are 11 residues in the CDR3. V was clipped by 4 bases and J by 6 bases, with 8 bases between them. The germline gives CDR1 SGHDT, CDR2 YYEEEE.

This chain connects TRBV7-2 to TRBJ1-2, with D possibly TRBD1 on 6 matching bases. V lost 5 bases and J 0 bases, leaving 10 bases between the germline ends. The CDR3 is made up of 14 amino acids. Germline V gives CDR1 SGHTA, CDR2 FQGNSA. CDR3 nucleotide sequence: TGTGCCAGCAGCCCGAGGACAGCTAACTATGGCTACACCTTC. This gives the protein CASSPRTANYGYTF.

The V gene is TRBV28, the J gene TRBJ2-3; 8 nucleotides agree with TRBD2. This CDR3 contains 15 residues. Germline V CDR1 and CDR2: MDHEN, SYDVKM. The V and J ends lost 5 bases and 0 bases, in that order; junction bases with no gene match: 4. The CDR3 region has the DNA TGTGCCAGCAGTAAAGCGGGGGCTAGCACAGATACGCAGTATTTT. Amino acid sequence: CASSKAGASTDTQYF. The full variable domain, completed using reference TRBV28 and TRBJ2-3, is DVKVTQSSRYLVKRTGEKVFLECVQDMDHENMFWYRQDPGLGLRLIYFSYDVKMKEKGDIPEGYSVSREKKERFSLILESASTNQTSMYLCASSKAGASTDTQYFGPGTRLTVL.

The chain has TRBV15 and TRBJ2-5, with unresolved D. Looked up from germline, CDR1 is LNHNV and CDR2 is YYDKDF (reference sequence). The CDR3 covers 14 residues. V lost 0 bases and J 2 bases, leaving 7 bases between the germline ends. In nucleotides, the CDR3 is TGTGCCACCAGCAGAGAGGCTTTTCAAGAGACCCAGTACTTC. Translation gives CATSREAFQETQYF.

The chain couples TRBV18 to TRBJ2-7; the match to TRBD2 covers 9 bases. The germline CDR1 and CDR2 sequences are KGHSH and LQKENI. The CDR3 runs 15 residues. V lost 2 bases and J lost 3; bases outside the gene matches: 5. CDR3 sequence: CASSPTTSGSYEQYF. CDR3 DNA: TGTGCCAGCTCACCAACGACTAGCGGCAGCTACGAGCAGTACTTC.